This T cell receptor (beta chain) was sequenced for a study of CD8 T cells in ankylosing spondylitis. V dropped 7 bases and J dropped 6 bases, with 16 bases sitting between them. The CDR3 is made up of 14 amino acids. Per germline, CDR1 SEHNR and CDR2 FQNEAQ (reference sequence). Overall study findings and caveats: Made up of about eight highly homologous variants, a TCR beta motif appeared characteristic of ankylosing spondylitis blood. Disease-associated clones were CD8+ and fairly uncommon in peripheral blood.

Scientists made TCR beta libraries using quantitative 5'-RACE with molecular barcodes. One entry per CDR3 protein results from TCRdb running MiXCR on the 5' RACE reads. The profile shows roughly 90,000 distinct CDR3 sequences, about 8.1% of them singletons. This clonotype was counted ten times or more. Its target is unknown. This TCR derives from a male donor with ankylosing spondylitis. The source material was blood, either unsorted or a sorted T cell fraction (not recorded which). V is TRBV7-9 and J is TRBJ2-1; D may be TRBD1 (7 bases). The CDR3 loop is CASTGEQGGNEQFF. As DNA, the CDR3 is TGTGCCAGCACCGGGGAGCAGGGGGGCAATGAGCAGTTCTTC. Combining the CDR3 with reference TRBV7-9 and TRBJ2-1 gives the whole variable domain DTGVSQNPRHKITKRGQNVTFRCDPISEHNRLYWYRQTLGQGPEFLTYFQNEAQLEKSRLLSDRFSAERPKGSFSTLEIQRTEQGDSAMYLCASTGEQGGNEQFFGPGTRLTVL.